The rows below give T cell receptor beta chains drawn from one sample of a study of blood T cell repertoires in COVID-19. Using immunoSEQ multiplex PCR, the repertoire was profiled, and TCRdb retains in-frame clones only, with some absent. The sample includes 150,000 or so clones, about 80% of them seen just once. The sample taken for sequencing was PBMCs or T cells enriched from blood (not recorded which). These receptors were collected from a woman aged 45-65 years who had recovered from COVID-19. Both conserved end residues are part of each CDR3. D genes are given only for firm matches. Only some rows state a clone size, as once, few, many or a class for expanded clones.

once	TRBD1	TRBV10-3	TRBJ2-3	14	TGTGCCACTAAGGGGGCCACTGGGACAGATACGCAGTATTTT	CATKGATGTDTQYF
NA	NA	TRBV28	TRBJ1-1	13	TGTGCCATTACCTTCCAGCGTAACACTGAAGCTTTCTTT	CAITFQRNTEAFF
NA	NA	TRBV19	TRBJ1-5	13	TGTGCCAGTAGTATAGCGTGGAGTCAGCCCCAGCATTTT	CASSIAWSQPQHF
NA	NA	TRBV14	TRBJ1-2	14	TGTGCCAGCAGCCAAGATCGGACAGTCTATGGCTACACCTTC	CASSQDRTVYGYTF
NA	NA	TRBV5-1	TRBJ1-2	14	TGCGCCAGCAGCTTGGACAGGCCCGTCTATGGCTACACCTTC	CASSLDRPVYGYTF
NA	NA	TRBV3-1/TRBV3-2	TRBJ2-3	14	TGTGCCAGCAGCCAAATCCTGGGGGGAATTGAACCATTTTTT	CASSQILGGIEPFF
once	NA	TRBV5-1	TRBJ1-2	15	TGCGCCAGCAGCTTGGTAGGGGGATCTTCGGGAGGCTACACCTTC	CASSLVGGSSGGYTF
NA	TRBD1	TRBV10-2	TRBJ1-3	13	TGCGCCAGCAGTTGGGACAGTGGAAACACCATATATTTT	CASSWDSGNTIYF
NA	NA	TRBV2	TRBJ1-1	14	TGTGCCAGCAGTGACCGCAGGTCCTACACTGAAGCTTTCTTT	CASSDRRSYTEAFF
once	TRBD1	TRBV6-5	TRBJ1-2	14	TGTGCCAGCAGAGGGACAGGGGGTCCAGGGGGCTACACCTTC	CASRGTGGPGGYTF
NA	TRBD1	TRBV5-1	TRBJ2-2	15	TGCGCCAGCAGCTTTCAGGGGGCGCTTAACGGGGAGCTGTTTTTT	CASSFQGALNGELFF